This T cell receptor beta chain was recovered during a study of blood T cell repertoires in COVID-19. Germline CDR1 is MGHRA and CDR2 is YSYEKL. Losses at the gene ends were 3 bases for V and 5 bases for J; bases not matched to a gene: 7. CDR3 length equals 15 residues. Here immunoSEQ multiplex PCR was the method, and the copy in TCRdb shows in-frame clones only, minus some. Counted here are 100,000 or so clones, approximately 80% occurring once; the ten biggest clones make up about 9.6%. Sequencing was done on a sample of peripheral blood. The TCR sequence derives from a man between 60 and 75 years old with active or convalescent COVID-19. The chain is built from TRBV4-1 and TRBJ2-7; TRBD1 agrees at 10 bases. CDR3 in DNA: TGCGCCAGCAGCCACACCGGGACAGGGGCTAACGAGCAGTACTTC. This sequence encodes CASSHTGTGANEQYF.